The 4 T cell receptor beta chains reported below all come from one sample, sequenced in a study of neurological immune-mediated disorders. Described time point: longitudinal time-point 2. TCRdb reanalysed the 5' RACE reads using MiXCR and keeps one entry per CDR3 protein. The table records around 90,000 distinct CDR3 sequences, about 13% of them present only once. Sequenced: PBMCs. The source is a female donor with HTLV-1-associated myelopathy (HAM/TSP).

This clonotype was counted many times. The V call is TRBV3-1, the J call TRBJ1-1; 8 bases are a match to TRBD1. The junction had 6 bases not matched to a gene; V was cut back by 5 bases and J by 1 base. The length of the CDR3 is 15 residues. The germline V gene encodes CDR1 LGHDT and CDR2 YNNKEL (reference sequence). The CDR3 here is CASSSLGTGNTEAFF. In DNA form, the CDR3 reads TGTGCCAGCAGCTCTTTAGGGACAGGGAACACTGAAGCTTTCTTT.

This clonotype was found many times. This chain joins TRBV28 and TRBJ2-1; 7 bases align to TRBD1. Germline-derived CDR1 and CDR2 are MDHEN and SYDVKM. After removal of 3 bases from V and 5 bases from J, the junction contained 7 bases not matched to a gene. This CDR3 has 15 residues. The CDR3 sequence: CASSFYRGTHNEQFF. The CDR3, as DNA: TGTGCCAGCAGTTTTTACAGGGGTACTCACAATGAGCAGTTCTTC.

This clonotype has ten or more counts. The chain couples TRBV7-9 to TRBJ2-1, with D perhaps assigned TRBD1 or TRBD2 (7 bases each). CDR1 is SEHNR, CDR2 FQNEAQ, per germline (reference sequence). There are 15 residues in the CDR3. V was cut by 3 bases and J by 8 bases, with 17 bases left in between. CDR3 in amino acids: CASSFRGGQSHEQFF. For the CDR3, the DNA is TGTGCCAGCAGCTTCAGGGGGGGGCAGTCACATGAGCAGTTCTTC.

This clonotype has ten or more counts. The chain joins TRBV28 to TRBJ2-7, with a tentative D call TRBD2 (5 bases). The germline gives CDR1 MDHEN, CDR2 SYDVKM. The CDR3 spans 14 residues. Trimming stripped 4 bases from V and 7 bases from J, with 17 bases between. The DNA of the CDR3 is TGTGCCAGCAGTTCCCCGCCAGGTCCGGGGGAGCAGTACTTC. Encoded protein: CASSSPPGPGEQYF.